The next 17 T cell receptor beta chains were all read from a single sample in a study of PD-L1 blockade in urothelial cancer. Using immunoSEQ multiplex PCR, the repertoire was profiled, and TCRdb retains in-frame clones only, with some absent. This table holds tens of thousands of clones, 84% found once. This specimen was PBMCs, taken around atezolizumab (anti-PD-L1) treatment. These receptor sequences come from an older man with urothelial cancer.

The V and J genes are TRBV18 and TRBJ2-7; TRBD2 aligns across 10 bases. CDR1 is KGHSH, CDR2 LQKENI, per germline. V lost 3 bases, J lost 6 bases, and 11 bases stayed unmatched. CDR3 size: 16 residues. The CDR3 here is CASSPPLGLAIGEQYF. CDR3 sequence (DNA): TGTGCCAGCTCACCGCCCCTGGGACTAGCGATCGGCGAGCAGTACTTC.

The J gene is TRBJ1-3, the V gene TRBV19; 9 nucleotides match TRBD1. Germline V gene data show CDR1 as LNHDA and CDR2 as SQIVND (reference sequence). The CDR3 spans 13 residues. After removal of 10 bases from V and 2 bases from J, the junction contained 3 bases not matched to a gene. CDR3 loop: CATRQGAGNTIYF. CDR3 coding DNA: TGTGCCACCCGACAGGGGGCTGGAAACACCATATATTTT.

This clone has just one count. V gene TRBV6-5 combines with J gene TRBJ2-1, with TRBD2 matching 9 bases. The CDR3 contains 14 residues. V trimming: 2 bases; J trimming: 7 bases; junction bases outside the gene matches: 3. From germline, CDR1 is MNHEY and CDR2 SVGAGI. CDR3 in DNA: TGTGCCAGCAGTTACGGGGCGGGGGGGAATGAGCAGTTCTTC. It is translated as CASSYGAGGNEQFF.

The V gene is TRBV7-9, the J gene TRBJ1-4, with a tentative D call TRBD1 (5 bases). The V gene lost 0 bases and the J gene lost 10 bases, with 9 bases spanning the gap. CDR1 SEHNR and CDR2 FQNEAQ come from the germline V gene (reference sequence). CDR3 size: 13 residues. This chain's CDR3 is CASSLADGGKLFF. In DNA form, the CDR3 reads TGTGCCAGCAGCTTAGCGGACGGGGGAAAACTGTTTTTT.

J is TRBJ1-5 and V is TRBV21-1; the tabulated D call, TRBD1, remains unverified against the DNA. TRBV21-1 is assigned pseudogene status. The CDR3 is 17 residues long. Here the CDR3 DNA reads TGCGACATTCTGGGGGACAGGGAGGATTATAGCAATCAGCCCCAGCATTTT. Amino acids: CDILGDREDYSNQPQHF.

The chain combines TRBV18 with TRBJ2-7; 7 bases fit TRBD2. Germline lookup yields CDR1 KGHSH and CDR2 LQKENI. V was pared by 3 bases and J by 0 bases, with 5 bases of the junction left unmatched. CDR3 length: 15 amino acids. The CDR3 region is CASSPGREASYEQYF. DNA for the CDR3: TGTGCCAGCTCACCGGGTCGGGAGGCCTCCTACGAGCAGTACTTC.

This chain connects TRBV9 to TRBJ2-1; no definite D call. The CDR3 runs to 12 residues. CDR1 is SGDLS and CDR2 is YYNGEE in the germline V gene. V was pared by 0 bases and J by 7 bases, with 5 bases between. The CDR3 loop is CASSVVENEQFF. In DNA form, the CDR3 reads TGTGCCAGCAGCGTAGTAGAGAATGAGCAGTTCTTC.

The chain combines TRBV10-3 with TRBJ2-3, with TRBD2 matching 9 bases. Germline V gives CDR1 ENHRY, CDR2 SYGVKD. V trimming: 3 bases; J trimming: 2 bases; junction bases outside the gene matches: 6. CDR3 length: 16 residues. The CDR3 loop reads CAISDVGLASTDTQYF. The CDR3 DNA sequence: TGTGCCATCAGTGACGTCGGACTAGCGTCCACAGATACGCAGTATTTT.

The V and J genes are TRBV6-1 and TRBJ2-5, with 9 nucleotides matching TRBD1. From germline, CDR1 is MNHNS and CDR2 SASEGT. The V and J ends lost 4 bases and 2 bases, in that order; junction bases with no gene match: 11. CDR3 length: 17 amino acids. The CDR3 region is CASSANTQGAFQETQYF. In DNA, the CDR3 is TGTGCCAGCAGTGCAAACACACAGGGGGCGTTTCAAGAGACCCAGTACTTC.

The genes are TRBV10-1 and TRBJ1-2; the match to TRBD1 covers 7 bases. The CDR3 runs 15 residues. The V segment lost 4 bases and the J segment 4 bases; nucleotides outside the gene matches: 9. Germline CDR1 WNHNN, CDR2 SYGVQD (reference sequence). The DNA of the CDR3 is TGCGCCAGCAGTGGATTCACAGGGGACCTCTATGGCTACACCTTC. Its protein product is CASSGFTGDLYGYTF.

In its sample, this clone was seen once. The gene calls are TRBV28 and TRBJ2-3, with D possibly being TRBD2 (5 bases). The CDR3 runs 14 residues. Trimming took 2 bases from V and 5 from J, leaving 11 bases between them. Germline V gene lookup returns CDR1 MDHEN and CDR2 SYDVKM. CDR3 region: CASSLAGIKDTQYF. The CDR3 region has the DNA TGTGCCAGCAGTTTAGCCGGGATCAAAGATACGCAGTATTTT.

The CDR3 DNA follows: TGTGCCAGCAGCCCGACAGGGGCCAACGTCCTGACTTTC. It yields the protein CASSPTGANVLTF. This chain links TRBV11-2 with TRBJ2-6; D is undetermined. Germline CDR1 and CDR2: SGHAT and FQNNGV. The length of the CDR3 is 13 residues. Trimming pared 5 bases from V and 4 bases from J, leaving 6 bases between.

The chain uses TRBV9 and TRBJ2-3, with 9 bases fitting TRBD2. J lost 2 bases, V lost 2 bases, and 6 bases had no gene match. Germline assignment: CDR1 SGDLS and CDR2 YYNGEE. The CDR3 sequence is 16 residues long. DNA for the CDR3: TGTGCCAGCAGCGTTTCTAGCGGGACGAACACAGATACGCAGTATTTT. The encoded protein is CASSVSSGTNTDTQYF.

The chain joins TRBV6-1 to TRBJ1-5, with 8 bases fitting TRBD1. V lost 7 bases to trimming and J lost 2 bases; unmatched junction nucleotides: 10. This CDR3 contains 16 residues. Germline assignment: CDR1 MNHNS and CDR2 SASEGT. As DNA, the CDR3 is TGTGCCAGCACTGACAGGGGCCCTACTGGCAATCAGCCCCAGCATTTT. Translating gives CASTDRGPTGNQPQHF.

CDR3: CASSHRGGTEAFF. The CDR3 DNA is TGCGCCAGCAGCCACAGAGGGGGCACTGAAGCTTTCTTT. The chain has TRBV4-1 and TRBJ1-1; a possible D gene is TRBD1 (6 bases). The germline V gene has CDR1 MGHRA and CDR2 YSYEKL. V lost 3 bases to trimming and J lost 4 bases, with 9 bases between them. This CDR3 spans 13 amino acids.

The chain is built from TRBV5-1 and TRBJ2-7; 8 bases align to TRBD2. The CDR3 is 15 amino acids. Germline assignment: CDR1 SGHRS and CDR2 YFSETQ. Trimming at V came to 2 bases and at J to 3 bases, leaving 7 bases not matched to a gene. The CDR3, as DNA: TGCGCCAGCAGCTTAGCGGGAGAAACGATCTACGAGCAGTACTTC. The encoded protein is CASSLAGETIYEQYF.

The DNA of the CDR3 is TGCGCCACCCGACAGGGGGCTATCTACGAGCAGTACTTC. This sequence encodes CATRQGAIYEQYF. The genes are TRBV10-2 and TRBJ2-7; 10 bases match TRBD1. Germline CDR1 is WSHSY and CDR2 is SAAADI. Germline trimming cut 10 bases from V and 3 bases from J; bases unmatched to any gene: 6. The CDR3 loop spans 13 amino acids.